The 3 T cell receptor beta chains given below trace back to one sample, sequenced in a study of shared clonotypes between healthy human individuals. Sequenced by immunoSEQ multiplex PCR; TCRdb stores in-frame clones only, minus some. The sample records approximately 500,000 clones, 95% to 97% being singletons. The sample comprised naive CD4+ T cells sorted from blood. This sample's subset: CD45RA+ positively selected. Receptor source: a woman aged 25 to 39 in good health.

V is TRBV5-1 and J is TRBJ2-7; no firm D call. The germline gives CDR1 SGHRS, CDR2 YFSETQ. The germline V and J ends were trimmed by 4 bases and 8 bases, with 10 bases remaining between them. The CDR3 has 11 residues. CDR3 sequence: CASSLDRQQYF. CDR3 DNA sequence: TGCGCCAGCAGCCTAGACCGCCAGCAGTACTTC.

The V call is TRBV18, the J call TRBJ2-6, with TRBD1 matching 7 bases. Germline CDR1 and CDR2: KGHSH and LQKENI. Losses at the gene ends were 4 bases for V and 4 bases for J; bases not matched to a gene: 7. The CDR3 sequence is 16 residues long. Here the CDR3 reads CASSLRQGAGANVLTF. The CDR3 DNA is TGTGCCAGCTCACTACGACAGGGTGCCGGGGCCAACGTCCTGACTTTC.

J is TRBJ2-7 and V is TRBV28; 9 bases line up with TRBD1. Germline lookup yields CDR1 MDHEN and CDR2 SYDVKM. The CDR3 loop spans 15 amino acids. J was trimmed by 4 bases and V by 8 bases; bases with no gene match: 12. The DNA of the CDR3 is TGTGCCAGCCGGAGACGGGACAGGGATACTTACGAGCAGTACTTC. Encoded protein: CASRRRDRDTYEQYF.